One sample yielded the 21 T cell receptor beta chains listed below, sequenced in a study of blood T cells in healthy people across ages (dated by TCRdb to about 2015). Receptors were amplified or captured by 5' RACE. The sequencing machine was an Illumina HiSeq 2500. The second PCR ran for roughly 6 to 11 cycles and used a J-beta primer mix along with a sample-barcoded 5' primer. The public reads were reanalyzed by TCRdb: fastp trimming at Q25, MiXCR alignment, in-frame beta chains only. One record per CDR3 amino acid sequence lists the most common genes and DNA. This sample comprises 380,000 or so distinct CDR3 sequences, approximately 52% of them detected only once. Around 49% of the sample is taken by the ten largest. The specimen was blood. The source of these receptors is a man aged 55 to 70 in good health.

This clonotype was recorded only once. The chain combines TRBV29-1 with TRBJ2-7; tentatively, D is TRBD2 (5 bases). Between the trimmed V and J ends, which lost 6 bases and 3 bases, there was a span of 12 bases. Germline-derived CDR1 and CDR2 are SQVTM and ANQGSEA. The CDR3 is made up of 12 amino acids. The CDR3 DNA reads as TGCAGCGTCGAAACTAGGGACTACGAGCAGTACTTC. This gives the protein CSVETRDYEQYF.

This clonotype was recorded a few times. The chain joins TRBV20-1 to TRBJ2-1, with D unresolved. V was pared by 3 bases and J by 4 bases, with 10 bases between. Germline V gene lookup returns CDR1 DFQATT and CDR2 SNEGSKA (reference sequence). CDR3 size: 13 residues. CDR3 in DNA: TGCAGTGCTAGCGTTCTCGTTTACAATGAGCAGTTCTTC. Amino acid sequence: CSASVLVYNEQFF.

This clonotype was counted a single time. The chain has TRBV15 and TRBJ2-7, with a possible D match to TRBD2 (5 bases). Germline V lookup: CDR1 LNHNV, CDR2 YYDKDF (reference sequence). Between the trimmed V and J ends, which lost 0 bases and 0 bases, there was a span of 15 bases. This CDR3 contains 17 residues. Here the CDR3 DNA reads TGTGCCACCAGCAGAGATGCGGGTCGGAGGAGCTCCTACGAGCAGTACTTC. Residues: CATSRDAGRRSSYEQYF.

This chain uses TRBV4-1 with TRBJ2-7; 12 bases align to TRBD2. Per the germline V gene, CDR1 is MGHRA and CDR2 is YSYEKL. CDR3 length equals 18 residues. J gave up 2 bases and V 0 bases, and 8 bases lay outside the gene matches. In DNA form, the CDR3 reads TGCGCCAGCAGCCAAGATCTAGCGGGGGGGCCTTACCCCTACGAGCAGTACTTC. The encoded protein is CASSQDLAGGPYPYEQYF.

The CDR3 here is CASSRAGENEKLFF. CDR3 coding DNA: TGCGCCAGCAGCCGGGCGGGGGAGAATGAAAAACTGTTTTTT. The genes are TRBV4-1 and TRBJ1-4, with D possibly being TRBD1 (5 bases). The CDR3 spans 14 residues. Per germline, CDR1 MGHRA and CDR2 YSYEKL. V was clipped by 4 bases and J by 5 bases, with 11 bases between them.

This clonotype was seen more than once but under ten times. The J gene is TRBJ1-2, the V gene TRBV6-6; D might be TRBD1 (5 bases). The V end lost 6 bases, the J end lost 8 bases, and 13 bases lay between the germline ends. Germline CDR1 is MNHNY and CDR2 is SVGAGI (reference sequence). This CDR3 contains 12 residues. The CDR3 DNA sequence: TGTGCCAGCAGAGATCGACAGACCGGCTACACCTTC. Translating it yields CASRDRQTGYTF.

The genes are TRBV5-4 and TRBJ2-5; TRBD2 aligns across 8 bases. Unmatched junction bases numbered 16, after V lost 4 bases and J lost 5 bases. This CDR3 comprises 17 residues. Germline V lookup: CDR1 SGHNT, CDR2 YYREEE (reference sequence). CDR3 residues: CASSPSPAGAPSETQYF. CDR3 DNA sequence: TGTGCCAGCAGCCCCAGCCCAGCGGGGGCCCCATCGGAGACCCAGTACTTC.

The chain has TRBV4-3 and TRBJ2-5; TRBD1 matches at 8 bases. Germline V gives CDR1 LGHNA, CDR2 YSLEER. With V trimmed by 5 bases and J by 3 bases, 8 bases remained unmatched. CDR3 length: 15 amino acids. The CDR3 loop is CASSKTPTGEETQYF. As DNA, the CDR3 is TGCGCCAGCAGCAAGACCCCGACAGGGGAAGAGACCCAGTACTTC.

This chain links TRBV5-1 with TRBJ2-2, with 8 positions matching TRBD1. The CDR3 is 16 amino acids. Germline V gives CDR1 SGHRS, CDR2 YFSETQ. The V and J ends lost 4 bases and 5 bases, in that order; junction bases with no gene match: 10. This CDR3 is CASSLGQGGRTGELFF. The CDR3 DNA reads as TGCGCCAGCAGCCTCGGACAGGGCGGTCGGACCGGGGAGCTGTTTTTT.

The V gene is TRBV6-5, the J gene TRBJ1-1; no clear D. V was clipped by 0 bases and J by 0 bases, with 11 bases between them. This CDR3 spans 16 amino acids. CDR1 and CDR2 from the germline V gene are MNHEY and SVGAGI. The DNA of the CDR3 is TGTGCCAGCAGTTACTCAACCGGACGGCTGAACACTGAAGCTTTCTTT. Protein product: CASSYSTGRLNTEAFF.

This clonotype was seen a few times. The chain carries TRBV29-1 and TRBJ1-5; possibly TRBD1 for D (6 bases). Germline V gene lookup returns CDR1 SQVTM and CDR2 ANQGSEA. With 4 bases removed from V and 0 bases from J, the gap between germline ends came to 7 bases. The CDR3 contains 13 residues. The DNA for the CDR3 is TGCAGCGTTGGACAGGATAGCAATCAGCCCCAGCATTTT. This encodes CSVGQDSNQPQHF.

Here the CDR3 DNA reads TGTGCCAGCAGTTACACCAGGAAGGGGAGCTCCTACGAGCAGTACTTC. It encodes CASSYTRKGSSYEQYF. The chain combines TRBV6-5 with TRBJ2-7; D is tentatively TRBD1 or TRBD2 (5 bases each). The CDR3 extends over 16 amino acids. The V end was cut by 2 bases, the J end by 0 bases, with 14 bases between. Germline CDR1 reads MNHEY; CDR2 reads SVGAGI.

The CDR3 here is CASSPRQPTDTQYF. CDR3 nucleotide sequence: TGTGCCAGCAGTCCTAGACAGCCCACAGATACGCAGTATTTT. The chain has TRBV28 and TRBJ2-3; D is perhaps TRBD1 (5 bases). With 5 bases removed from V and 2 bases from J, the gap between germline ends came to 11 bases. The germline gives CDR1 MDHEN, CDR2 SYDVKM. The CDR3 has 14 amino acids.

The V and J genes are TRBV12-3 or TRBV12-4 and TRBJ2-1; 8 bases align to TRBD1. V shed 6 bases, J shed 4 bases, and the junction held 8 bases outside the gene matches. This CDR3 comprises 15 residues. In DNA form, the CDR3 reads TGTGCCAGCAGGGAAAGGACAGGGAAATACAATGAGCAGTTCTTC. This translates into CASRERTGKYNEQFF.

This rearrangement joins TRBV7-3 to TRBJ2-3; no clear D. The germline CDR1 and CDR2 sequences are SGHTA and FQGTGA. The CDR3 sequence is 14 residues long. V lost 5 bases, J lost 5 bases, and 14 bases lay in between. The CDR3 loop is CASSEERIGDTQYF. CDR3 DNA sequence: TGTGCCAGCAGCGAAGAACGGATCGGAGATACGCAGTATTTT.

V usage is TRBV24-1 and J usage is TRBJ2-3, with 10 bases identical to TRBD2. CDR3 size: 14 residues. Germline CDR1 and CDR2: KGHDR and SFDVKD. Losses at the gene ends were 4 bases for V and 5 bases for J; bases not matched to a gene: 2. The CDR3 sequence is CATSETSGVDTQYF. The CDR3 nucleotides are TGTGCCACCAGTGAAACTAGCGGGGTAGATACGCAGTATTTT.

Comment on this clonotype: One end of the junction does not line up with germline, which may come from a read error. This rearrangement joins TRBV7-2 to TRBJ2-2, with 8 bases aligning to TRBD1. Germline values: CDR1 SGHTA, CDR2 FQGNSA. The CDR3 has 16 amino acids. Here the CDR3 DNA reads TGTGCCCGCAGTTTACGACAGGGGTCCAACACCGGGGAGCTGTTTTTT. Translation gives CARSLRQGSNTGELFF.

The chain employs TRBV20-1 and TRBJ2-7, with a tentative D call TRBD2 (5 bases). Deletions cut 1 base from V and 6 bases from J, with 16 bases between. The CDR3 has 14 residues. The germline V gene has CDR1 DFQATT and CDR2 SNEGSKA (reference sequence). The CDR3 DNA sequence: TGCAGTGCTAGAGGTCCGGGGTCAGTGGGCGAGCAGTACTTC. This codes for CSARGPGSVGEQYF.

The CDR3 sequence is CASSYGGRAGGYEQYF. In DNA form, the CDR3 reads TGCGCCAGCAGCTATGGGGGGCGAGCGGGAGGGTACGAGCAGTACTTC. This chain connects TRBV4-3 to TRBJ2-7; 10 bases agree with TRBD2. J lost 4 bases, V lost 5 bases, and 11 bases had no gene match. The CDR3 loop spans 16 amino acids. Germline V gene lookup returns CDR1 LGHNA and CDR2 YSLEER.

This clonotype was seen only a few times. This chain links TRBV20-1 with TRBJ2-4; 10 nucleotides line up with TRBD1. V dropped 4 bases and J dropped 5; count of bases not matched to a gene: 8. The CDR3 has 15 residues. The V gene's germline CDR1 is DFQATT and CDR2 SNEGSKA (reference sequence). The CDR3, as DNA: TGCAGTGCTACCCGGACAGGGGGAGGCCAAAACATTCAGTACTTC. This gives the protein CSATRTGGGQNIQYF.

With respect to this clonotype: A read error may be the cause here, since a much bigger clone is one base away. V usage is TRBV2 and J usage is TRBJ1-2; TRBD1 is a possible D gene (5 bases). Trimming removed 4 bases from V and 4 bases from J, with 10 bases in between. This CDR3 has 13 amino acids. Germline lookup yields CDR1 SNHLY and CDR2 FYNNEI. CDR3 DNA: TGTGCCAGCAGTGGGGGTGGGGGCTATGGCTACACCTTC. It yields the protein CASSGGGGYGYTF.